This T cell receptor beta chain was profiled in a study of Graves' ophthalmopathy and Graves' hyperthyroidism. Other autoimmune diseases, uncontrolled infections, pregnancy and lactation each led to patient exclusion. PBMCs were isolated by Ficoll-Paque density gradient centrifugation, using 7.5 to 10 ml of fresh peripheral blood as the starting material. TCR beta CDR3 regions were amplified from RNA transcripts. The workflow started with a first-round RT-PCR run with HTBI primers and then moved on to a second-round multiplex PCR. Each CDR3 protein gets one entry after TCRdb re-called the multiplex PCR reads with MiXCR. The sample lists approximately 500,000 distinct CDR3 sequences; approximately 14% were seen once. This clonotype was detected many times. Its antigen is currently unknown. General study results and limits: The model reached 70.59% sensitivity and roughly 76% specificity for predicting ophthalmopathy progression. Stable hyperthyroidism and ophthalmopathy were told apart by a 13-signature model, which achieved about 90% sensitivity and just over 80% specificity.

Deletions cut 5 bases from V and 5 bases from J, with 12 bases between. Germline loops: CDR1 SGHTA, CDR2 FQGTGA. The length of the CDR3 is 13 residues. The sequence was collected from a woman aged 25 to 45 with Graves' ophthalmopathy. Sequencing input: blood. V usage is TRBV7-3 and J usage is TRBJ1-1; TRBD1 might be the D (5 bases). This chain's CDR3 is CASSPGVPTEAFF. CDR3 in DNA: TGTGCCAGCAGCCCGGGGGTGCCTACTGAAGCTTTCTTT.